This TCR beta chain was found in a study of Graves' ophthalmopathy and Graves' hyperthyroidism. The CDR3 consists of 14 residues. In germline, CDR1 is SQVTM, CDR2 ANQGSEA. Trimming shortened V by 3 bases and J by 5 bases, and 17 bases separated the two germline ends. Uncontrolled infections, pregnancy, lactation or other autoimmune diseases led to patient exclusion. Amplification of the TCR beta CDR3 regions used RNA transcripts (as template). First-round RT-PCR employed HTBI primers, with a second-round multiplex PCR after it. TCRdb recomputed calls from the multiplex PCR reads with MiXCR, one row per CDR3 protein. The profile shows 450,000 to 600,000 distinct CDR3 sequences, under 45% of them singletons. There are many counts of this clonotype. The antigen is unknown. Study results and limitations: This model predicted ophthalmopathy progression (sensitivity approximately 68%, specificity 72.22%). The 13-signature model separated ophthalmopathy from stable hyperthyroidism at approximately 89% sensitivity and approximately 79% specificity.

The sequenced sample consisted of peripheral blood or thyroid tissue (not recorded which). This TCR was recovered from an adult man with Graves' hyperthyroidism. This rearrangement joins TRBV29-1 to TRBJ2-7; D is possibly TRBD1 or TRBD2 (5 bases each). The CDR3 region is CSVEGEGKIHEQYF. The CDR3 coding sequence is TGCAGCGTTGAGGGGGAAGGGAAAATCCACGAGCAGTACTTC.